These 28 T cell receptor beta chains were all obtained from the same sample, sequenced in a study of blood T cell repertoires in COVID-19 (dated by TCRdb to about 2020). Libraries were prepared through the immunoSEQ multiplex PCR assay. TCRdb stores this immuneACCESS table with in-frame sequences only. Part of the clones is absent; in the studies checked, under half of the shortfall reflects unresolved V genes, and no reason is known for the rest. The sample records around 130,000 clones, 75% to 90% of which are singletons. Together, the top ten hold under 20% of the sample. Source material: PBMCs or T cells enriched from blood (not recorded which). The receptors were sampled from a man younger than 40 who had recovered from COVID-19.

This chain links TRBV7-2 with TRBJ2-5; D is possibly TRBD2 (6 bases). Trimming took off 0 bases at V and 7 bases at J, with 15 bases between the two ends. CDR1 and CDR2 (germline): SGHTA, FQGNSA. This CDR3 comprises 15 residues. The DNA of the CDR3 is TGTGCCAGCAGCTTAGCAGGGGTGCGGGGCGGGACCCAGTACTTC. Its protein product is CASSLAGVRGGTQYF.

The chain couples TRBV13 to TRBJ1-1; 7 bases agree with TRBD1. This CDR3 spans 15 amino acids. V lost 5 bases to trimming and J lost 2 bases; unmatched junction nucleotides: 8. Germline V gene sequence: CDR1 PRHDT, CDR2 FYEKMQ (reference sequence). The CDR3 nucleotides are TGTGCCAGCAGCCCAGGGGGTTTCGGAAACACTGAAGCTTTCTTT. Amino acids: CASSPGGFGNTEAFF.

The V call is TRBV2, the J call TRBJ1-1, with D possibly matching TRBD1 (5 bases). CDR3 length: 13 residues. Germline V gene data show CDR1 as SNHLY and CDR2 as FYNNEI. The V end was cut by 8 bases, the J end by 2 bases, with 12 bases between. The chain's CDR3 is CASVTQGNTEAFF. CDR3 DNA: TGTGCCAGCGTGACGCAGGGCAACACTGAAGCTTTCTTT.

This clone occurred a few times. The V call is TRBV19, the J call TRBJ1-4, with a weak D call TRBD1 (5 bases). CDR1 is LNHDA and CDR2 is SQIVND in the germline V gene (reference sequence). This CDR3 spans 14 amino acids. Trimming shortened V by 8 bases and J by 4 bases, and 14 bases separated the two germline ends. In DNA, the CDR3 is TGTGCCAGTTCCCCGAGGCAGGGTAATGAAAAACTGTTTTTT. Protein sequence: CASSPRQGNEKLFF.

V usage is TRBV28 and J usage is TRBJ1-2, with D unresolved. The germline V gene has CDR1 MDHEN and CDR2 SYDVKM. Trimming removed 5 bases at V and 2 bases at J, with 15 bases between. The CDR3 spans 15 residues. CDR3 amino acids: CASSGPDSPNYGYTF. The DNA for the CDR3 is TGTGCCAGCAGTGGACCGGACTCACCAAACTATGGCTACACCTTC.

The rearrangement links TRBV14 to TRBJ1-2; perhaps TRBD1 as D (6 bases). The CDR3 is 16 residues long. The V and J ends lost 0 bases and 5 bases respectively, with 16 bases between them. From germline, CDR1 is SGHDN and CDR2 FVKESK. The CDR3 DNA follows: TGTGCCAGCAGCCAAGATTTAGGTGGACAGCAGTATGGCTACACCTTC. It specifies CASSQDLGGQQYGYTF.

The chain recombines TRBV4-2 with TRBJ2-1, with D tentatively TRBD2 (6 bases). This CDR3 region has 16 residues. The V gene lost 0 bases and the J gene lost 2 bases, with 11 bases spanning the gap. The germline gives CDR1 LGHNA, CDR2 YNFKEQ. Here the CDR3 DNA reads TGTGCCAGCAGCCAAGATGGGACTTTCGCCTACAATGAGCAGTTCTTC. Translation gives CASSQDGTFAYNEQFF.

The V gene is TRBV7-2, the J gene TRBJ2-7; 8 bases match TRBD2. Trimming took 5 bases from V and 6 from J; bases not matched to a gene: 21. The CDR3 runs 18 residues. Germline V CDR1 and CDR2: SGHTA, FQGNSA. The chain's CDR3 is CASSRYTPGGGLPAEQYF. The CDR3 bases are TGTGCCAGCAGCCGCTACACACCGGGGGGGGGCTTACCGGCCGAGCAGTACTTC.

This clone was seen more than once but under ten times. V gene TRBV25-1 combines with J gene TRBJ1-5; no clear D gene. V gave up 2 bases and J gave up 2 bases, with 7 bases separating them. There are 14 residues in the CDR3. Germline V gene data show CDR1 as MGHDK and CDR2 as SYGVNS. CDR3 amino acids: CASSEGPGNQPQHF. The CDR3 DNA sequence: TGTGCCAGCAGTGAAGGGCCAGGCAATCAGCCCCAGCATTTT.

This chain joins TRBV30 and TRBJ1-2, with D unresolved. The CDR3 consists of 13 residues. Trimming pared 1 base from V and 9 bases from J, leaving 15 bases between. Per the germline V gene, CDR1 is GTSNPN and CDR2 is SVGIG (reference sequence). Here the CDR3 reads CAWSDEERFSYTF. The CDR3 DNA is TGTGCCTGGAGTGATGAGGAAAGATTCAGCTACACCTTC.

This clone was seen just once. The rearrangement uses TRBV7-8 and TRBJ1-6, with D maybe TRBD1 (6 bases). The CDR3 is made up of 16 amino acids. Germline CDR1 and CDR2: SGHVS and FQNEAQ. Trimming cost V 4 bases and J 8 bases, with 18 bases left between them. For the CDR3, the DNA is TGTGCCAGCAGCTCCCGGACAGAGACGGGGTATTCACCCCTCCACTTT. Its protein product is CASSSRTETGYSPLHF.

V gene TRBV4-1 combines with J gene TRBJ1-5; D is undetermined. This CDR3 region has 14 residues. V lost 1 base, J lost 7 bases, and 11 bases lay in between. Germline loops: CDR1 MGHRA, CDR2 YSYEKL. The CDR3 DNA reads as TGCGCCAGCAGCCAAGCTGGTGCCCGGCAGCCCCAGCATTTT. Its translation is CASSQAGARQPQHF.

This chain joins TRBV6-5 and TRBJ1-5; 7 positions agree with TRBD1. Germline V gene lookup returns CDR1 MNHEY and CDR2 SVGAGI. The CDR3 covers 13 residues. J lost 3 bases, V lost 8 bases, and 4 bases had no gene match. The CDR3 bases are TGTGCCAGCGGGACAGTTTTCAATCAGCCCCAGCATTTT. Residues: CASGTVFNQPQHF.

This chain links TRBV7-9 with TRBJ2-2, with D possibly being TRBD1 (5 bases). The CDR3 covers 15 residues. V lost 6 bases and J lost 6, with 17 bases in between. Germline CDR1 SEHNR, CDR2 FQNEAQ (reference sequence). The CDR3 DNA sequence: TGTGCCAGCAGGGACATGGGCCGAGAGGCCGGGGAGCTGTTTTTT. This sequence encodes CASRDMGREAGELFF.

The chain has TRBV5-1 and TRBJ2-1; 13 positions match TRBD2. This CDR3 is 15 amino acids long. The junction had 1 base not matched to a gene; V was cut back by 1 base and J by 6 bases. From germline, CDR1 is SGHRS and CDR2 YFSETQ. The CDR3 coding sequence is TGCGCCAGCAGCTTGTGGACTAGCGGGGGCAATGAGCAGTTCTTC. This gives the protein CASSLWTSGGNEQFF. Full variable domain (remainder filled in from reference TRBV5-1 and TRBJ2-1): KAGVTQTPRYLIKTRGQQVTLSCSPISGHRSVSWYQQTPGQGLQFLFEYFSETQRNKGNFPGRFSGRQFSNSRSEMNVSTLELGDSALYLCASSLWTSGGNEQFFGPGTRLTVL.

This chain uses TRBV5-5 with TRBJ1-5, with D perhaps matching TRBD1 (5 bases). CDR3 length equals 15 residues. Trimming took 3 bases from V and 5 from J, leaving 15 bases between them. Germline V gives CDR1 SGHKS, CDR2 YYEKEE (reference sequence). The CDR3 DNA follows: TGTGCCAGCAGCTCAGGGCCAGGGCAGGATCAGCCCCAGCATTTT. This encodes CASSSGPGQDQPQHF.

The CDR3 here is CASSERGGGTSDTQYF. For the CDR3, the DNA is TGTGCCAGCAGTGAACGGGGAGGTGGGACGTCAGATACGCAGTATTTT. The chain joins TRBV6-1 to TRBJ2-3, with TRBD2 as a possible D gene (6 bases). V was cut by 2 bases and J by 4 bases, with 16 bases left in between. The CDR3 contains 16 residues. Germline CDR1 reads MNHNS; CDR2 reads SASEGT.

The table lists this clone with a count of one. The J gene is TRBJ1-1, the V gene TRBV10-3, with TRBD1 as a possible D gene (5 bases). The germline V gene encodes CDR1 ENHRY and CDR2 SYGVKD. Trimming stripped 4 bases from V and 4 bases from J, with 13 bases between. This CDR3 is built from 14 residues. The CDR3 spells CAISVGGVGTEAFF. CDR3 in DNA: TGTGCCATCAGTGTGGGAGGGGTAGGCACTGAAGCTTTCTTT.

This rearrangement joins TRBV28 to TRBJ2-7; 9 bases agree with TRBD2. V gave up 5 bases and J gave up 1 base; unmatched junction bases: 9. CDR1 is MDHEN and CDR2 is SYDVKM in the germline V gene. The CDR3 has 16 amino acids. CDR3 bases: TGTGCCAGCAGTGTTACCATAGCGGGAGAGTCCTACGAGCAGTACTTC. Its translation is CASSVTIAGESYEQYF.

There are a few counts of this clone. This chain joins TRBV4-1 and TRBJ1-3; D uncertain. Germline CDR1 and CDR2: MGHRA and YSYEKL. The V gene lost 1 base and the J gene lost 7 bases, with 17 bases spanning the gap. CDR3 length: 16 residues. CDR3: CASSQVADSGGNTIYF. The CDR3 DNA sequence: TGCGCCAGCAGCCAAGTGGCAGACTCAGGCGGGAACACCATATATTTT.

This chain joins TRBV4-1 and TRBJ2-7; D is uncertain. The V gene's germline CDR1 is MGHRA and CDR2 YSYEKL. The CDR3 runs to 13 residues. V was shortened by 8 bases and J by 0 bases, with 11 bases between the two germline ends. DNA of the CDR3: TGCGCCAGCGCAGAGACGGGCTCCTACGAGCAGTACTTC. Translating it yields CASAETGSYEQYF.

The chain couples TRBV5-4 to TRBJ1-1, with no clear D. This CDR3 contains 12 residues. V lost 3 bases to trimming and J lost 5 bases, with 8 bases between them. The V gene's germline CDR1 is SGHNT and CDR2 YYREEE (reference sequence). The CDR3 is CASSSLVTEAFF. The CDR3, as DNA: TGTGCCAGCAGCTCCCTAGTAACTGAAGCTTTCTTT. The full variable domain, rest sourced from reference TRBV5-4 and TRBJ1-1, is ETGVTQSPTHLIKTRGQQVTLRCSSQSGHNTVSWYQQALGQGPQFIFQYYREEENGRGNFPPRFSGLQFPNYSSELNVNALELDDSALYLCASSSLVTEAFFGQGTRLTVV.

This chain links TRBV2 with TRBJ2-7; D possibly corresponds to TRBD1 (5 bases). Trimming removed 7 bases at V and 6 bases at J, with 19 bases between. This CDR3 region has 14 residues. CDR1 is SNHLY and CDR2 is FYNNEI in the germline V gene. The CDR3 DNA sequence: TGTGCCAGCAATCCCCCGCAGGGTCTTCGCGAGCAGTACGTC. It translates to CASNPPQGLREQYV.

The chain is built from TRBV19 and TRBJ1-5; no clear D gene. Trimming shortened V by 7 bases and J by 4 bases, and 17 bases separated the two germline ends. From germline, CDR1 is LNHDA and CDR2 SQIVND (reference sequence). This CDR3 is built from 15 residues. CDR3 amino acids: CASTVTSEINQPQHF. The CDR3 region has the DNA TGTGCCAGTACTGTTACGTCGGAGATTAATCAGCCCCAGCATTTT.

The DNA of the CDR3 is TGTGCCAGTAGCGGGACACACAATCAGCCCCAGCATTTT. This translates into CASSGTHNQPQHF. The rearrangement uses TRBV19 and TRBJ1-5, with D perhaps TRBD1 (6 bases). The CDR3 is 13 residues long. Trimming took 6 bases from V and 3 from J, leaving 9 bases between them. Germline CDR1 is LNHDA and CDR2 is SQIVND (reference sequence).

The chain carries TRBV27 and TRBJ2-7, with 10 bases identical to TRBD1. CDR1 and CDR2 (germline): MNHEY, SMNVEV (reference sequence). The CDR3 has 17 residues. The junction had 11 bases not matched to a gene; V was cut back by 5 bases and J by 1 base. CDR3 sequence (DNA): TGTGCCAGCAGTCGGGACAGGGGCACTAGCGCTTCCTACGAGCAGTACTTC. Its protein product is CASSRDRGTSASYEQYF.

The CDR3 DNA sequence: TGTGCCAGTAGTACCTGGACAGGGGGCATGGGGTATGGCTACACCTTC. Protein: CASSTWTGGMGYGYTF. This rearrangement joins TRBV19 to TRBJ1-2; TRBD1 matches 11 bases. Germline CDR1 and CDR2: LNHDA and SQIVND (reference sequence). CDR3 size: 16 residues. Germline trimming cut 4 bases from V and 5 bases from J; bases unmatched to any gene: 9.

This rearrangement joins TRBV6-5 to TRBJ2-5; D call uncertain. This CDR3 is 13 amino acids long. Trimming pared 5 bases from V and 7 bases from J, leaving 14 bases between. The V gene's germline CDR1 is MNHEY and CDR2 SVGAGI. The CDR3 loop reads CASSPGSSGTQYF. In nucleotides, the CDR3 is TGTGCCAGCAGTCCCGGCTCCTCGGGGACCCAGTACTTC.